Listed below are T cell receptor beta chains from one sample, sequenced in a study of CD8 T cells in ankylosing spondylitis. MiXCR, applied by TCRdb to the 5' RACE reads, yields one record per CDR3 protein. The sample carries 300,000 to 400,000 distinct CDR3 sequences, roughly 11% recorded once. Sequences were obtained from blood, either unsorted or a sorted T cell fraction (not recorded which). All receptors derive from a female donor with ankylosing spondylitis or in good health (not recorded which). CDR3s include the opening cysteine and the closing phenylalanine or tryptophan. D genes are given only for firm matches. Part of the rows lack a size; the others show once, few, many or a class for expanded clones.

many,NA,TRBV27,TRBJ1-5,CASKEAGSNQPQHF,TGTGCCAGCAAGGAGGCGGGTAGCAATCAGCCCCAGCATTTT
few,NA,TRBV10-3,TRBJ2-3,CAISESADTQYF,TGTGCCATCAGTGAGTCCGCAGATACGCAGTATTTT
NA,NA,TRBV14,TRBJ2-5,CASSQDRAETQYF,TGTGCCAGCAGCCAAGATCGGGCAGAGACCCAGTACTTC
many,NA,TRBV5-1,TRBJ2-7,CASSSRRDSYEQYF,TGCGCCAGCAGCTCGAGGAGGGACTCCTACGAGCAGTACTTC
many,NA,TRBV3-2,TRBJ2-1,CASSLAGTRNNEQFF,TGTGCCAGCAGCCTTGCCGGGACTAGAAACAATGAGCAGTTCTTC
many,NA,TRBV25-1,TRBJ1-1,CASSGRGGTEAFF,TGTGCCAGCAGCGGACGAGGAGGGACTGAAGCTTTCTTT
NA,NA,TRBV20-1,TRBJ2-5,CSATSTSKETQYF,TGCAGTGCCACTTCGACTAGTAAGGAGACCCAGTACTTC
few,NA,TRBV2,TRBJ2-7,CASRDYGVGEQYF,TGTGCCAGCAGGGACTACGGCGTCGGAGAGCAGTACTTC
many,NA,TRBV4-1,TRBJ2-1,CASSHHFLLADNEQFF,TGCGCCAGCAGCCACCACTTTTTGCTCGCAGACAATGAGCAGTTCTTC
NA,TRBD1,TRBV29-1,TRBJ2-1,CSGRQGYNEQFF,TGCAGCGGCCGACAGGGATACAATGAGCAGTTCTTC